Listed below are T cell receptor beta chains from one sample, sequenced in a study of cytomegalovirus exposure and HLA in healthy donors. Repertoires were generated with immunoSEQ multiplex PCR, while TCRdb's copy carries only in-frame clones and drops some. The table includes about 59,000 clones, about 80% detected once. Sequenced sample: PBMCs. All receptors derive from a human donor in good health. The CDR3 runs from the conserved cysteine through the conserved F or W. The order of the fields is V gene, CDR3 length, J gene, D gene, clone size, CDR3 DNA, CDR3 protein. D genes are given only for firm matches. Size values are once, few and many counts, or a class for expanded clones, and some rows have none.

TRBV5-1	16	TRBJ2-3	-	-	TGCGCCAGCAGCTTGGTAGGGGTTGGGGACACAGATACGCAGTATTTT	CASSLVGVGDTDTQYF
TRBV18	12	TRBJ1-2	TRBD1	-	TGTGCCAGCTCACCTGGACAGGGAGACTACACCTTC	CASSPGQGDYTF
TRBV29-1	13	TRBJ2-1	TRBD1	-	TGCAGCGTGGGTAGGACAGGGGGGTATGAGCAGTTCTTC	CSVGRTGGYEQFF
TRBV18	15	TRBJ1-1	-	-	TGTGCCAGCTCACCTCAGGGCACCATGAACACTGAAGCTTTCTTT	CASSPQGTMNTEAFF
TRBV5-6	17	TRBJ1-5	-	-	TGTGCCAGCAGCTTTGGAGCCGGGAGAGACAGAAATCAGCCCCAGCATTTT	CASSFGAGRDRNQPQHF
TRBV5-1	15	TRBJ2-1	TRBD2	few	TGCGCCAGCAGTTCTAGCGGGGGTTCCGGTAATGAGCAGTTCTTC	CASSSSGGSGNEQFF
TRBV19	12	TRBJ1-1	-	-	TGTGCCAGTTTACAGGGAGAAGGTGAAGCTTTCTTT	CASLQGEGEAFF
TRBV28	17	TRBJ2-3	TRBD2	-	TGTGCCAGCAGAACCCCCCTAGCGGGAGAGCACACGAATACGCAGTATTTT	CASRTPLAGEHTNTQYF
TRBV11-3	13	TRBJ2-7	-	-	TGTGCCAGCAGCCCGGGACATCTCTACGAGCAGTACTTC	CASSPGHLYEQYF
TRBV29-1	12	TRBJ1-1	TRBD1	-	TGCAGCGTTCAAACAGGGGCGGGGGGAGCTTTCTTT	CSVQTGAGGAFF
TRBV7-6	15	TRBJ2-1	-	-	TGTGCCAGCAGCTTAGCGGGGGCGTCCTACAATGAGCAGTTCTTC	CASSLAGASYNEQFF
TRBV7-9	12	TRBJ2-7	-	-	TGTGCCAGCAGCCCCACGGACAGCGAGCAGTACTTC	CASSPTDSEQYF
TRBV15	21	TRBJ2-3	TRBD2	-	TGTGCCACCAGCAGAGGGATCTCGGGACTAGCGGGAGTTCGAGGCACAGATACGCAGTATTTT	CATSRGISGLAGVRGTDTQYF
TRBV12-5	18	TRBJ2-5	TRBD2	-	TGTGCTAGTGGTAACAGGTTTTGGGGTAGCGGGGGGGCGCAGACCCAGTACTTC	CASGNRFWGSGGAQTQYF
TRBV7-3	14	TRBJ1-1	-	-	TGTGCCAGCAGCGAGTCGGGGTTAGACACTGAAGCTTTCTTT	CASSESGLDTEAFF
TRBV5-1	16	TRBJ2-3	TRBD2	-	TGCGCCAGCAGCTTGGGTCTAGCGGGAGGCACAGATACGCAGTATTTT	CASSLGLAGGTDTQYF
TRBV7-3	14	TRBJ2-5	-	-	TGTGCCAGCAGCCTTAGGTCGGGGGAAGAGACCCAGTACTTC	CASSLRSGEETQYF
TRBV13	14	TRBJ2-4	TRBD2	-	TGTGCCAGCAAAGTCGGGGGGAGTGGGCACATTCAGTACTTC	CASKVGGSGHIQYF
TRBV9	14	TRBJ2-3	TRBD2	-	TGTGCCAGCAGCGTACAAGCGGGGGCAGATACGCAGTATTTT	CASSVQAGADTQYF
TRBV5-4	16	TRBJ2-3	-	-	TGTGCCAGCAGCTTGGCCCGCGGGGCTGAAGCAGATACGCAGTATTTT	CASSLARGAEADTQYF
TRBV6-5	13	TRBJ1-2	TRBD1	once	TGTGCCAGCAGCTCCCGGGACAGGGGTGGCTACACCTTC	CASSSRDRGGYTF
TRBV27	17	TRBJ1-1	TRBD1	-	TGTGCCAGCAGTCCGAGGGACAGGGAAAAGGGGAACACTGAAGCTTTCTTT	CASSPRDREKGNTEAFF
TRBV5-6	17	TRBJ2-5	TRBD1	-	TGTGCCAGCAGCTTGGTGACAGGGGGCTCATCCCAAGAGACCCAGTACTTC	CASSLVTGGSSQETQYF
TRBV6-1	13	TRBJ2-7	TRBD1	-	TGTGCCAACCAGGACAGGAGCACCTACGAGCAGTACTTC	CANQDRSTYEQYF
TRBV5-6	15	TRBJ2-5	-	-	TGTGCCAGCAGCTTGGCCCAGGGCTTACAAGAGACCCAGTACTTC	CASSLAQGLQETQYF
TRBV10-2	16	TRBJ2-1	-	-	TGCGCCAGCAGTGAGTCGTTAGCAAGCTCCTACAATGAGCAGTTCTTC	CASSESLASSYNEQFF
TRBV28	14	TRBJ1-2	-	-	TGTGCCAGCAGTTTGTTGGGGGCAGGTGGGGGCTACACCTTC	CASSLLGAGGGYTF
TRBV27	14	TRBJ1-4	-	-	TGTGCCAGCAGTCAGCAGGGTTCTCACGAAAAACTGTTTTTT	CASSQQGSHEKLFF
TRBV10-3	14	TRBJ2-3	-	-	TGTGCCATCCCTGTGGGGGGGGGCCCTGATACGCAGTATTTT	CAIPVGGGPDTQYF
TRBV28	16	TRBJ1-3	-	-	TGTGCCAGCAGTCCATACAGCCGTTTCTCTGGAAACACCATATATTTT	CASSPYSRFSGNTIYF
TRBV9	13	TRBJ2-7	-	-	TGTGCCAGCAGCGTAGGAGCAGGGAGGGAGCAGTACTTC	CASSVGAGREQYF
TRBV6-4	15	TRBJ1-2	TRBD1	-	TGTGCCAGCAGTTTATTTCAGGGGGACGATTATGGCTACACCTTC	CASSLFQGDDYGYTF
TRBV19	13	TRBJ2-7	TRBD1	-	TGTGCCAGTAGTGCACAGGGGGCCTACGAGCAGTACTTC	CASSAQGAYEQYF
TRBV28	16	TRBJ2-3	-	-	TGTGCCAGCAGCCTCACTAAGGTCCCTCCCACAGATACGCAGTATTTT	CASSLTKVPPTDTQYF
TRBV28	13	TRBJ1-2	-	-	TGTGCCAGCAGTTTGTCAACCGGGAGCCAATTCACCTTC	CASSLSTGSQFTF
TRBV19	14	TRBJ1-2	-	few	TGTGCCAGTAGCGTACAGGGATTTCTCCTCGGCTACACCTTC	CASSVQGFLLGYTF
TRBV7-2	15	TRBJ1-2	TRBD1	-	TGTGCCAGCAGCTTAGATGGACAGGACATTTATGGCTACACCTTC	CASSLDGQDIYGYTF
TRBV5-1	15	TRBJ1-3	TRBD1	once	TGCGCCAGCTCTGGAGGACAGGGGGCTCACAACACCATATATTTT	CASSGGQGAHNTIYF
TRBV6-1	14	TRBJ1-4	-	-	TGTGCCAGCAGTGAAGCGCAGGGTGGTGAAAAACTGTTTTTT	CASSEAQGGEKLFF
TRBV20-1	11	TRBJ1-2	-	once	TGCAGTGCTCCGGGGGACTCTGGCTACACCTTC	CSAPGDSGYTF
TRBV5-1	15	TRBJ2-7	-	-	TGCGCCAGCAGCTTGGCTCGGGACACATCCTACGAGCAGTACTTC	CASSLARDTSYEQYF
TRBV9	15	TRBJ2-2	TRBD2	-	TGTGCCAGCAGCGTAACTAGCGGGGGGGCCGGGGAGCTGTTTTTT	CASSVTSGGAGELFF